Following are 30 T cell receptor beta chains from one sample sequenced in a study of cytomegalovirus exposure and HLA in healthy donors (dated by TCRdb to about 2017). Library construction relied on the immunoSEQ multiplex PCR assay. The multiplex PCR relied on a mix of 60 forward primers for TCR Vbeta segments and 13 reverse primers for TCR Jbeta segments. TCRdb took this table from immuneACCESS and kept in-frame rearrangements with V and J called. Such tables lack part of the clones; where checked against another copy, unresolved V genes explain under half of the gap, and the rest is unexplained. This sample gives about 190,000 clones in total; about four fifths of them show up just once. In total, the top ten clones hold roughly 6% of the sample. Material: PBMCs. These receptors all stem from a woman in her twenties or thirties in good health and CMV-seropositive.

V and J are TRBV10-1 and TRBJ1-1; 7 nucleotides align to TRBD1. CDR1 is WNHNN and CDR2 is SYGVQD in the germline V gene (reference sequence). V trimming: 3 bases; J trimming: 1 base; junction bases outside the gene matches: 8. This CDR3 is built from 16 residues. DNA of the CDR3: TGCGCCAGCAGTGAAAGGGGGCCTGGCGGGAACACTGAAGCTTTCTTT. Translation: CASSERGPGGNTEAFF.

The chain recombines TRBV4-1 with TRBJ1-1; 8 nucleotides match TRBD1. V lost 1 base and J lost 4; bases outside the gene matches: 5. Germline CDR1 and CDR2: MGHRA and YSYEKL. The CDR3 totals 15 residues. The CDR3 spells CASSQALTGGTEAFF. In nucleotides, the CDR3 is TGCGCCAGCAGCCAAGCCCTTACAGGGGGCACTGAAGCTTTCTTT.

This clone was counted a single time. The chain employs TRBV5-1 and TRBJ2-1, with 9 positions matching TRBD2. The CDR3 loop spans 14 amino acids. CDR1 is SGHRS, CDR2 YFSETQ, per germline. V lost 0 bases and J lost 7; bases outside the gene matches: 2. The CDR3 nucleotides are TGCGCCAGCAGCTTGGTAGCGGGGGTTAATGAGCAGTTCTTC. Translation gives CASSLVAGVNEQFF. The complete variable domain, with remaining parts taken from reference TRBV5-1 and TRBJ2-1, reads KAGVTQTPRYLIKTRGQQVTLSCSPISGHRSVSWYQQTPGQGLQFLFEYFSETQRNKGNFPGRFSGRQFSNSRSEMNVSTLELGDSALYLCASSLVAGVNEQFFGPGTRLTVL.

V and J are TRBV5-4 and TRBJ2-1; D is possibly TRBD2 (7 bases). CDR3 length: 15 residues. V lost 1 base, J lost 6 bases, and 14 bases lay in between. Germline V gives CDR1 SGHNT, CDR2 YYREEE (reference sequence). CDR3 coding DNA: TGTGCCAGCAGCTTGAAGGGGGGGGACCCCAATGAGCAGTTCTTC. It yields the protein CASSLKGGDPNEQFF.

This rearrangement joins TRBV5-6 to TRBJ2-7; 7 bases are a match to TRBD1. There are 13 residues in the CDR3. Germline lookup yields CDR1 SGHDT and CDR2 YYEEEE. J gave up 3 bases and V 4 bases, and 4 bases lay outside the gene matches. The CDR3 region is CASSPGTVYEQYF. CDR3 DNA sequence: TGTGCCAGCAGCCCCGGGACAGTCTACGAGCAGTACTTC.

In the case of this clone: This specimen includes other DNA sequences encoding the same CDR3. The V and J genes are TRBV7-2 and TRBJ1-6, with 8 bases matching TRBD1. Germline CDR1 is SGHTA and CDR2 is FQGNSA. The CDR3 is made up of 15 amino acids. V gave up 1 base and J gave up 7 bases; unmatched junction bases: 3. CDR3 sequence: CASSLGTGNNSPLHF. Here the CDR3 DNA reads TGTGCCAGCAGCTTAGGGACAGGGAACAATTCACCCCTCCACTTT.

This clone has only a few counts. V and J are TRBV6-1 and TRBJ2-1, with D perhaps TRBD2 (6 bases). Germline CDR1 and CDR2: MNHNS and SASEGT. V was clipped by 2 bases and J by 5 bases, with 16 bases between them. The CDR3 is 16 amino acids. CDR3 protein: CASSEWMGGADNEQFF. Written as DNA, the CDR3 is TGTGCCAGCAGTGAATGGATGGGCGGGGCCGACAATGAGCAGTTCTTC.

The V gene is TRBV29-1, the J gene TRBJ2-1; D is uncertain. Deletions cut 2 bases from V and 0 bases from J, with 11 bases between. There are 15 residues in the CDR3. Looked up from germline, CDR1 is SQVTM and CDR2 is ANQGSEA. The CDR3 region has the DNA TGCAGCGTTGAACACGGGTTGAGCTCCTACAATGAGCAGTTCTTC. Its protein product is CSVEHGLSSYNEQFF.

The CDR3 loop is CSVEDPGTGGVFKAFF. CDR3 nucleotides: TGCAGCGTTGAAGATCCGGGGACAGGGGGCGTCTTTAAAGCTTTCTTT. The chain has TRBV29-1 and TRBJ1-1, with 12 bases matching TRBD1. The CDR3 loop spans 16 amino acids. Per the germline V gene, CDR1 is SQVTM and CDR2 is ANQGSEA. The V gene end was trimmed by 0 bases and the J gene end by 9 bases; junction bases not matched to a gene: 11.

The chain couples TRBV2 to TRBJ2-7, with D unclear. Germline-derived CDR1 and CDR2 are SNHLY and FYNNEI. The ends were cut back, 7 bases at V and 5 bases at J, with 15 bases in the middle. The CDR3 length is 13 residues. In nucleotides, the CDR3 is TGTGCCAGCATTTCCCTTCGCGCGGACGAGCAGTACTTC. Its protein product is CASISLRADEQYF.

The genes are TRBV5-1 and TRBJ1-2; 7 bases are a match to TRBD1. The CDR3 totals 15 residues. Germline V CDR1 and CDR2: SGHRS, YFSETQ. Trimming took 5 bases from V and 5 from J; bases not matched to a gene: 12. The CDR3 protein is CASREPGQLGYGYTF. The CDR3 region has the DNA TGCGCCAGCAGAGAGCCGGGACAGTTGGGGTATGGCTACACCTTC.

V usage is TRBV7-8 and J usage is TRBJ2-2; D possibly corresponds to TRBD1 (5 bases). The germline V gene encodes CDR1 SGHVS and CDR2 FQNEAQ. This CDR3 spans 12 amino acids. Deletions cut 8 bases from V and 5 bases from J, with 9 bases between. As DNA, the CDR3 is TGTGCCAGCGGATCAGGGACCGGGGAGCTGTTTTTT. Translating gives CASGSGTGELFF.

The V call is TRBV27, the J call TRBJ2-2; D call uncertain. This CDR3 spans 14 amino acids. Trimming left V 4 bases short and J 2 bases short, with 8 bases between. Germline values: CDR1 MNHEY, CDR2 SMNVEV (reference sequence). CDR3 in amino acids: CASSYSTNTGELFF. In nucleotides, the CDR3 is TGTGCCAGCAGTTACTCGACAAACACCGGGGAGCTGTTTTTT.

The table lists this clone with a few counts. CDR3 sequence: CASVGGQDGYTF. DNA for the CDR3: TGTGCCAGCGTCGGAGGACAGGATGGCTACACCTTC. The V call is TRBV2, the J call TRBJ1-2; TRBD1 matches at 7 bases. This CDR3 spans 12 amino acids. Germline loops: CDR1 SNHLY, CDR2 FYNNEI. V lost 8 bases, J lost 6 bases, and 6 bases stayed unmatched. The full variable domain, completed using reference TRBV2 and TRBJ1-2, is EPEVTQTPSHQVTQMGQEVILRCVPISNHLYFYWYRQILGQKVEFLVSFYNNEISEKSEIFDDQFSVERPDGSNFTLKIRSTKLEDSAMYFCASVGGQDGYTFGSGTRLTVV.

The V gene is TRBV2, the J gene TRBJ2-1; TRBD1 might be the D (5 bases). This CDR3 has 14 amino acids. The ends were cut back, 10 bases at V and 0 bases at J, with 13 bases in the middle. Germline V CDR1 and CDR2: SNHLY, FYNNEI. The CDR3 protein is CATATALSYNEQFF. In nucleotides, the CDR3 is TGTGCCACCGCGACAGCCCTCTCCTACAATGAGCAGTTCTTC.

This chain joins TRBV5-1 and TRBJ2-2; D is ambiguous. CDR1 and CDR2 (germline): SGHRS, YFSETQ. V gave up 0 bases and J gave up 8 bases, with 14 bases separating them. The CDR3 is made up of 15 amino acids. CDR3 nucleotide sequence: TGCGCCAGCAGCTTGGGGGCAGTCATTCTAGGGGAGCTGTTTTTT. Translated: CASSLGAVILGELFF. The full variable domain, completed using reference TRBV5-1 and TRBJ2-2, is KAGVTQTPRYLIKTRGQQVTLSCSPISGHRSVSWYQQTPGQGLQFLFEYFSETQRNKGNFPGRFSGRQFSNSRSEMNVSTLELGDSALYLCASSLGAVILGELFFGEGSRLTVL.

The V call is TRBV19, the J call TRBJ1-3, with D perhaps matching TRBD1 (6 bases). Germline CDR1 and CDR2: LNHDA and SQIVND (reference sequence). This CDR3 spans 15 amino acids. V lost 3 bases and J 11 bases, leaving 20 bases between the germline ends. In DNA form, the CDR3 reads TGTGCCAGTAGTATCGCGGTCGGGGGGCTAAATTCCATATATTTT. It codes for CASSIAVGGLNSIYF.

This sequence joins TRBV11-2 and TRBJ1-1; D not certain. The V end lost 0 bases, the J end lost 4 bases, and 9 bases lay between the germline ends. The CDR3 loop spans 14 amino acids. Germline values: CDR1 SGHAT, CDR2 FQNNGV. The CDR3 bases are TGTGCCAGCAGCTTAGATCTGAGTAGCACTGAAGCTTTCTTT. Its protein product is CASSLDLSSTEAFF.

This chain links TRBV27 with TRBJ1-5; D is unresolved. The germline V gene encodes CDR1 MNHEY and CDR2 SMNVEV (reference sequence). V was pared by 2 bases and J by 9 bases, with 8 bases between. The CDR3 is 12 amino acids. The CDR3 DNA is TGTGCCAGCAGTTTAGGATCGGGGCCCCAGCATTTT. Translation: CASSLGSGPQHF.

V gene TRBV7-8 combines with J gene TRBJ2-7; D is unclear. Trimming left V 0 bases short and J 4 bases short, with 13 bases between. This CDR3 has 15 residues. Germline CDR1 and CDR2: SGHVS and FQNEAQ. CDR3 coding DNA: TGTGCCAGCAGCTTAGCCTCTGGGCAACCTTACGAGCAGTACTTC. Its protein is CASSLASGQPYEQYF.

V gene TRBV19 combines with J gene TRBJ2-7; weak D call: TRBD1 (5 bases). V lost 3 bases, J lost 5 bases, and 8 bases lay in between. This CDR3 region has 12 residues. From germline, CDR1 is LNHDA and CDR2 SQIVND (reference sequence). Here the CDR3 DNA reads TGTGCCAGTAGTATTCCAGGGCACGAGCAGTACTTC. As protein: CASSIPGHEQYF.

The rearrangement uses TRBV7-9 and TRBJ2-7; D gene unclear. V lost 0 bases to trimming and J lost 3 bases, with 6 bases between them. CDR1 is SEHNR and CDR2 is FQNEAQ in the germline V gene (reference sequence). CDR3 length equals 13 residues. This chain's CDR3 is CASSLAADYEQYF. The CDR3 nucleotides read TGTGCCAGCAGCTTAGCGGCGGACTACGAGCAGTACTTC.

This chain uses TRBV11-2 with TRBJ2-7; 7 bases agree with TRBD2. CDR1 SGHAT and CDR2 FQNNGV come from the germline V gene. CDR3 length: 15 amino acids. The junction had 10 bases not matched to a gene; V was cut back by 3 bases and J by 5 bases. The chain's CDR3 is CASSFVGGTIDEQYF. CDR3 in DNA: TGTGCCAGCAGCTTTGTCGGGGGGACTATTGACGAGCAGTACTTC.

V and J are TRBV4-3 and TRBJ2-5; 9 nucleotides match TRBD1. Germline CDR1 is LGHNA and CDR2 is YSLEER. Trimming cost V 4 bases and J 5 bases; bases outside gene matches: 11. The CDR3 consists of 16 residues. The CDR3 here is CASSRSGQGWGETQYF. CDR3 coding DNA: TGCGCCAGCAGCCGCTCTGGACAGGGGTGGGGGGAGACCCAGTACTTC.

The CDR3: CASSIRYRAYEQYF. The CDR3 DNA sequence: TGTGCCAGTAGTATACGCTACAGGGCCTACGAGCAGTACTTC. The chain couples TRBV19 to TRBJ2-7; D possibly corresponds to TRBD1 (6 bases). This CDR3 has 14 residues. Trimming removed 2 bases at V and 2 bases at J, with 10 bases between. The germline gives CDR1 LNHDA, CDR2 SQIVND (reference sequence).

The chain links TRBV13 to TRBJ1-3; D might be TRBD1 (6 bases). This CDR3 region has 15 residues. The germline V gene encodes CDR1 PRHDT and CDR2 FYEKMQ (reference sequence). The ends were cut back, 8 bases at V and 0 bases at J, with 14 bases in the middle. The CDR3 region has the DNA TGTGCCAGCCGAACGTCGGACAGCTCTGGAAACACCATATATTTT. Protein sequence: CASRTSDSSGNTIYF.

The chain recombines TRBV7-9 with TRBJ1-2; no reliable D call. The germline CDR1 and CDR2 sequences are SEHNR and FQNEAQ (reference sequence). V was clipped by 3 bases and J by 0 bases, with 8 bases between them. This CDR3 spans 14 amino acids. Written as DNA, the CDR3 is TGTGCCAGCAGCTTGGGCACAGCTAACTATGGCTACACCTTC. Translated, it gives CASSLGTANYGYTF. Using reference TRBV7-9 and TRBJ1-2 for the parts outside the CDR3, the full variable domain is DTGVSQNPRHKITKRGQNVTFRCDPISEHNRLYWYRQTLGQGPEFLTYFQNEAQLEKSRLLSDRFSAERPKGSFSTLEIQRTEQGDSAMYLCASSLGTANYGYTFGSGTRLTVV.

This clone was detected only a few times. The J gene is TRBJ1-1, the V gene TRBV6-5, with D possibly matching TRBD1 (6 bases). The CDR3 totals 14 residues. Germline CDR1 and CDR2: MNHEY and SVGAGI. Trimming shortened V by 5 bases and J by 4 bases, and 14 bases separated the two germline ends. This CDR3 is CASSPPTGLTEAFF. CDR3 DNA: TGTGCCAGCAGTCCTCCAACAGGGCTCACTGAAGCTTTCTTT.

The rearrangement links TRBV2 to TRBJ1-4; TRBD1 might be the D (5 bases). The CDR3 contains 15 residues. CDR1 is SNHLY and CDR2 is FYNNEI in the germline V gene. Trimming pared 4 bases from V and 3 bases from J, leaving 12 bases between. The CDR3: CASSVSVQANEKLFF. The DNA of the CDR3 is TGTGCCAGCAGTGTGAGTGTACAGGCTAATGAAAAACTGTTTTTT.

This chain links TRBV7-2 with TRBJ2-3; maybe TRBD2 (7 bases). Trimming shortened V by 5 bases and J by 2 bases, and 14 bases separated the two germline ends. CDR3 size: 15 residues. Germline CDR1 reads SGHTA; CDR2 reads FQGNSA. CDR3 amino acids: CASSPRGGLTDTQYF. Written as DNA, the CDR3 is TGTGCCAGCAGCCCAAGGGGGGGGCTCACAGATACGCAGTATTTT.